This T cell receptor (beta chain) is from a study of T cell repertoires in cytomegalovirus infection. For the study at large: CMV epitopes, recently identified HLA-C-restricted and well-studied HLA-B-restricted, were used. Both CMV infection and a matching HLA type were indicated by public TCR beta signatures.

Comments on this clonotype: Its antigen is unidentified.

Study results and caveats: Frequencies of public TCR beta families were cumulated, and this identified carriers of CMV plus the relevant HLA. Dominating the ex vivo response were HLA-C-restricted CMV-specific TCR beta clonotypes.

Germline-derived CDR1 and CDR2 are DFQATT and SNEGSKA (reference sequence). The V gene end was trimmed by 5 bases and the J gene end by 0 bases; junction bases not matched to a gene: 14. CDR3 length equals 19 residues. TCRdb redid the calling of the reads with MiXCR, one entry per CDR3 protein. This repertoire shows about 500,000 distinct CDR3 sequences, roughly a third found once; its top ten account for 17%. The TCR was taken from a human donor in good health (CMV status not recorded). Some clones in this sample may be carry-over from other donors' samples. This specimen consisted of cultured PBMCs, obtained from culture after CMV antigen stimulation. The rearrangement links TRBV20-1 to TRBJ2-3, with 13 bases that match TRBD2. The CDR3 reads CSAGRRTSGRDGSTDTQYF. In DNA, the CDR3 is TGCAGTGCTGGTCGTAGGACTAGCGGGAGAGATGGTAGCACAGATACGCAGTATTTT.